The 10 T cell receptor beta chains listed next were all sequenced from one sample in a study of blood T cell repertoires in COVID-19. Some clones are missing from TCRdb's copy, which holds only in-frame ones; the method was immunoSEQ multiplex PCR. In the table there are over 120,000 clones, approximately 87% of which are singletons. Sequenced input: peripheral blood. Source of these receptors: a woman aged 45 to 65 with active or convalescent COVID-19.

The rearrangement joins TRBV4-3 to TRBJ2-1; the D gene is possibly TRBD2 (6 bases). Germline CDR1 LGHNA, CDR2 YSLEER. The CDR3 spans 14 residues. V lost 0 bases and J lost 9, with 12 bases in between. CDR3 DNA sequence: TGCGCCAGCAGCCAAGAACCCACAGCGGGTGAGCAGTTCTTC. Translating gives CASSQEPTAGEQFF.

The J gene is TRBJ1-2, the V gene TRBV12-3 or TRBV12-4, with 7 nucleotides matching TRBD1. V shed 6 bases, J shed 6 bases, and the junction held 7 bases outside the gene matches. CDR3 length: 13 amino acids. The CDR3 sequence: CASRGDTGDGYTF. CDR3 coding DNA: TGTGCCAGCAGGGGCGACACAGGGGATGGCTACACCTTC.

The genes are TRBV5-1 and TRBJ2-3, with 9 bases that match TRBD2. J gave up 1 base and V 1 base, and 1 base lay outside the gene matches. Germline V CDR1 and CDR2: SGHRS, YFSETQ. The CDR3 is 15 residues long. For the CDR3, the DNA is TGCGCCAGCAGCTTGTTAGCGGGGGGCACAGATACGCAGTATTTT. It codes for CASSLLAGGTDTQYF.

The chain recombines TRBV11-2 with TRBJ1-1; the D is unclear. This CDR3 region has 11 residues. V dropped 8 bases and J dropped 6 bases, with 10 bases sitting between them. Germline V lookup: CDR1 SGHAT, CDR2 FQNNGV. The CDR3 DNA reads TGTGCCAGCGGACCGAGGGCTGAAGCTTTCTTT. It is translated as CASGPRAEAFF.

The rearrangement joins TRBV4-3 to TRBJ1-1, with TRBD1 matching 8 bases. CDR1 is LGHNA and CDR2 is YSLEER in the germline V gene. J lost 2 bases, V lost 2 bases, and 16 bases had no gene match. The CDR3 is 19 amino acids. The CDR3 sequence is CASSQKQGVHTGPNTEAFF. CDR3 sequence (DNA): TGCGCCAGCAGCCAAAAACAGGGGGTCCATACGGGTCCCAACACTGAAGCTTTCTTT.

The genes are TRBV7-8 and TRBJ1-2; 11 bases fit TRBD1. The length of the CDR3 is 19 residues. With 4 bases clipped from V and 2 bases from J, the junction kept 15 bases outside the gene matches. Germline CDR1 reads SGHVS; CDR2 reads FQNEAQ. The CDR3 sequence: CASSSLIYTGTGGNYGYTF. The CDR3 DNA reads TGTGCCAGCAGCTCCCTTATATACACCGGGACAGGGGGGAACTATGGCTACACCTTC.

V and J are TRBV7-9 and TRBJ2-7, with D tentatively TRBD2 (5 bases). Germline CDR1 reads SEHNR; CDR2 reads FQNEAQ (reference sequence). This CDR3 is built from 12 residues. V was shortened by 1 base and J by 7 bases, with 8 bases between the two germline ends. CDR3 amino acids: CASSLEGDEQYF. The CDR3 bases are TGTGCCAGCAGCTTAGAGGGAGATGAGCAGTACTTC.

The chain is built from TRBV18 and TRBJ2-1; TRBD1 matches at 9 bases. With 3 bases clipped from V and 6 bases from J, the junction kept 12 bases outside the gene matches. The germline V gene has CDR1 KGHSH and CDR2 LQKENI. This CDR3 region has 17 residues. The CDR3 here is CASSPNLGTGMGNEQFF. The CDR3 DNA reads as TGTGCCAGCTCACCCAACCTTGGGACAGGGATGGGCAATGAGCAGTTCTTC.

The V and J genes are TRBV29-1 and TRBJ1-1; D possibly corresponds to TRBD1 (5 bases). V was shortened by 4 bases and J by 4 bases, with 16 bases between the two germline ends. The CDR3 has 14 amino acids. Germline V gene data show CDR1 as SQVTM and CDR2 as ANQGSEA. The CDR3 spells CSVARVSKSTEAFF. As DNA, the CDR3 is TGCAGCGTTGCCAGGGTCTCAAAGAGCACTGAAGCTTTCTTT.

The V call is TRBV29-1, the J call TRBJ2-7, with D possibly TRBD1 on 5 matching bases. The CDR3 runs 12 residues. V was cut by 4 bases and J by 2 bases, with 9 bases left in between. The germline V gene encodes CDR1 SQVTM and CDR2 ANQGSEA. This CDR3 is CSVVVRAYEQYF. The CDR3 DNA reads TGCAGCGTTGTTGTCAGGGCCTACGAGCAGTACTTC.